This T cell receptor beta chain was observed in a study of tumor-infiltrating lymphocytes in primary liver carcinoma. The CDR3 runs to 14 residues. The V gene's germline CDR1 is MNHEY and CDR2 SVGEGT. From around 18-30 mg of unsorted bulk tissue, DNA and RNA were co-extracted together. Samples were taken from five separate regions of every tumor. A constant-region primer served to make TCR beta cDNA from roughly 500 ng total RNA. Construction of TCR beta libraries relied on three successive nested multiplex PCR rounds employing slightly modified ARM-PCR. The first two PCR rounds used TRBV1-TRBV30 primers with a Cbeta primer, approximately 10 cycles each. TCRdb re-called the multiplex PCR reads through MiXCR, storing one row per CDR3 protein. The data show more than 95,000 distinct CDR3 sequences, with about four fifths seen just once and 15% to 25% held by the top ten. To note about this clonotype: One end of the junction varies from germline; a read error may be responsible.

V gene TRBV6-2 or TRBV6-3 combines with J gene TRBJ2-7; 9 bases are shared with TRBD1. What was sequenced was liver tumor tissue from sampling region 3. Subset meaning: tumor region T3, left-lateral pole. The clonotype comes from a man between 40 and 49 years old with primary liver carcinoma and hepatitis B virus infection. The CDR3 here is CTSNLRDRAHEQYF. The CDR3 DNA reads as TGTACCAGCAACCTCCGGGACAGGGCCCATGAGCAGTACTTC.